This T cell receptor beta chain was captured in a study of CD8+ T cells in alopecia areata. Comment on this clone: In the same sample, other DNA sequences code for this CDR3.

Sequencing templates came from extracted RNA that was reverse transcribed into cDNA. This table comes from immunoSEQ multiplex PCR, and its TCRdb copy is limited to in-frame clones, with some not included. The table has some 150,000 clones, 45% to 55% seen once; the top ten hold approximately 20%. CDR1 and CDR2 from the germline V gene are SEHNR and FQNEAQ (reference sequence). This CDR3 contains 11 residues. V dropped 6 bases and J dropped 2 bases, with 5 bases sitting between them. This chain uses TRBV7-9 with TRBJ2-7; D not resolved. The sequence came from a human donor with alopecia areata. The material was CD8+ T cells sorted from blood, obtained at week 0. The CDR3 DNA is TGTGCCAGCAGTTCTACCTACGAGCAGTACTTC. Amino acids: CASSSTYEQYF.